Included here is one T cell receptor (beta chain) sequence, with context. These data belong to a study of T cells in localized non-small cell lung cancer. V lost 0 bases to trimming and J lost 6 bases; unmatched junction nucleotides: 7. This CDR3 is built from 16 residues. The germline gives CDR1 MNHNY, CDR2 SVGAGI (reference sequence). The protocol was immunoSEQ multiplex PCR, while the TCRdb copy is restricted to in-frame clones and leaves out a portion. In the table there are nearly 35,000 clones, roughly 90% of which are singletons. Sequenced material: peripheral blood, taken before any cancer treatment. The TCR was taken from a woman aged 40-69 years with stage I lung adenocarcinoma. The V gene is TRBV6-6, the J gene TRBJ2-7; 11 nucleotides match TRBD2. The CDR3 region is CASSYSLAGGRAEQYF. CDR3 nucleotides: TGTGCCAGCAGTTACTCATTAGCGGGGGGGCGGGCCGAGCAGTACTTC.